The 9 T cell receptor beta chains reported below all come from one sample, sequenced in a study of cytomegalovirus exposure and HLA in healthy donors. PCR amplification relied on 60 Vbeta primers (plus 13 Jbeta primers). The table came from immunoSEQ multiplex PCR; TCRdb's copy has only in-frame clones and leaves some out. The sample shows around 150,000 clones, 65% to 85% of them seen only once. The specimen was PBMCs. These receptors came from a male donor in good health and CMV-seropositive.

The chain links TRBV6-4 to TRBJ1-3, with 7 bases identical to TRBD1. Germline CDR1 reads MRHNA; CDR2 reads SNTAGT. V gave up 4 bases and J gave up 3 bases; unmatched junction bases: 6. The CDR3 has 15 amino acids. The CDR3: CASSAETGYGNTIYF. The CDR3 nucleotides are TGTGCCAGCAGTGCCGAGACAGGGTATGGAAACACCATATATTTT.

The CDR3 loop is CASSPRGGRDQPQHF. Written as DNA, the CDR3 is TGTGCCAGCAGTCCCCGAGGAGGGCGCGATCAGCCCCAGCATTTT. The chain couples TRBV27 to TRBJ1-5; no clear D gene. This CDR3 is 15 amino acids long. Germline V gene data show CDR1 as MNHEY and CDR2 as SMNVEV (reference sequence). The V end was cut by 5 bases, the J end by 5 bases, with 16 bases between.

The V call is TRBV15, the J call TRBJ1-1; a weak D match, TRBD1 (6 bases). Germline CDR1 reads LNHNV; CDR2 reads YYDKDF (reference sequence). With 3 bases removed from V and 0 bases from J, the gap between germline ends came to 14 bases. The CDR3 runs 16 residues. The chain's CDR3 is CATSSDPYRVNTEAFF. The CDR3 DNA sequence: TGTGCCACCAGCAGTGACCCTTACAGGGTGAACACTGAAGCTTTCTTT.

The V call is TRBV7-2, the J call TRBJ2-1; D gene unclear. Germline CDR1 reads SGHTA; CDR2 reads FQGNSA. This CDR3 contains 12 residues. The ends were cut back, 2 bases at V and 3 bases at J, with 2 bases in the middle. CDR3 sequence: CASSLRYNEQFF. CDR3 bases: TGTGCCAGCAGCTTACGCTACAATGAGCAGTTCTTC.

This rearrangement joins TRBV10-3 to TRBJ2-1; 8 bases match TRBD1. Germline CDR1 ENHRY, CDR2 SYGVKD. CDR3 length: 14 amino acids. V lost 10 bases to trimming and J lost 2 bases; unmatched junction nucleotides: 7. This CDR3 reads CASKTGATYNEQFF. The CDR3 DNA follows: TGTGCCAGCAAGACAGGGGCAACCTACAATGAGCAGTTCTTC.

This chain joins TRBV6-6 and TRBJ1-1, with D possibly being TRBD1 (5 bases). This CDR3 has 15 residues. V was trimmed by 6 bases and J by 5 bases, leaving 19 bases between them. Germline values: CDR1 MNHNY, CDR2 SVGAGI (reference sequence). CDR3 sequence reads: CASRTQRWGETEAFF. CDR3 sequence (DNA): TGTGCCAGCAGAACGCAACGATGGGGCGAGACTGAAGCTTTCTTT.

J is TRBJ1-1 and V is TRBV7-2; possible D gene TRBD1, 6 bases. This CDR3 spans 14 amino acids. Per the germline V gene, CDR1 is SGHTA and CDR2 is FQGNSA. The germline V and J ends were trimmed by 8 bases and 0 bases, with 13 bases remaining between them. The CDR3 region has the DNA TGTGCCAGCGTTGCTTACAGGGTGAACACTGAAGCTTTCTTT. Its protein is CASVAYRVNTEAFF.

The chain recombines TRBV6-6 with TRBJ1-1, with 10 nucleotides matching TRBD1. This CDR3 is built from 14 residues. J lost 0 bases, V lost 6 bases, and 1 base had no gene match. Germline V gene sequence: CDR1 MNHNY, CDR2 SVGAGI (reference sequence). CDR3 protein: CASRGQGLNTEAFF. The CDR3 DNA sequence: TGTGCCAGCAGGGGACAGGGGCTGAACACTGAAGCTTTCTTT.

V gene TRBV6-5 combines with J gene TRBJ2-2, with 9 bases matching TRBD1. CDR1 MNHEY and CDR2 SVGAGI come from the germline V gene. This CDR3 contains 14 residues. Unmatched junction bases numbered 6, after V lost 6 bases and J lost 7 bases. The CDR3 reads CASRTGGGSGELFF. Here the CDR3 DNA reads TGTGCCAGCAGAACAGGGGGCGGCAGCGGGGAGCTGTTTTTT.